Sequencing of this T cell receptor beta chain was carried out in a study of regulatory T cells in long-lasting Graves disease. This CDR3 has 15 residues. V was clipped by 5 bases and J by 2 bases, with 14 bases between them. Germline CDR1 and CDR2: SGHNT and YENEEA. Documented time point: newly diagnosed GD, antithyroid drugs for less than 3 months. With RNA extracted from PBMCs as input, the TCR library was made. Both iRepertoire HTBI primers and Arm-PCR of CDR3 regions were used to build the TCR beta libraries. MiXCR, run by TCRdb on the multiplex PCR reads, gives a single entry per CDR3 protein. Of about 430,000 distinct CDR3 sequences in the sample, approximately 16% were seen once. The sample also formed part of further work on T cells in Graves' hyperthyroidism and ophthalmopathy.

This chain uses TRBV11-3 with TRBJ2-3; the D is unclear. The clonotype originates from a middle-aged woman with Graves disease. The source was peripheral blood mononuclear cells (PBMCs), collected at new diagnosis, from a patient treated with antithyroid drugs. The CDR3 DNA sequence: TGTGCCAGCAGCAATCTCGGGCGATTCACAGATACGCAGTATTTT. Translation: CASSNLGRFTDTQYF.